The 20 T cell receptor beta chains listed next were all sequenced from one sample in a study of cytomegalovirus exposure and HLA in healthy donors. PCR involved 60 Vbeta and 13 Jbeta primers. The table came from immunoSEQ multiplex PCR; TCRdb's copy has only in-frame clones and leaves some out. Altogether tens of thousands of clones are present, about 70% being singletons, with the ten largest covering about a fifth. The specimen was PBMCs. Source of these receptors: a woman in her 30s in good health and CMV-seropositive.

This clone appeared once. This chain links TRBV2 with TRBJ1-3; TRBD1 might be the D (5 bases). Trimming left V 2 bases short and J 9 bases short, with 17 bases between. Germline CDR1 is SNHLY and CDR2 is FYNNEI. The CDR3 sequence is 15 residues long. CDR3 amino acids: CASSENGHPPGTIYF. For the CDR3, the DNA is TGTGCCAGCAGTGAAAACGGACACCCTCCGGGCACCATATATTTT.

For the CDR3, the DNA is TGTGCCAGCAGTGGACAGAATAATGAAAAACTGTTTTTT. It encodes CASSGQNNEKLFF. The chain links TRBV25-1 to TRBJ1-4, with D possibly being TRBD1 (5 bases). The CDR3 extends over 13 amino acids. Germline values: CDR1 MGHDK, CDR2 SYGVNS. The V gene lost 4 bases and the J gene lost 4 bases, with 7 bases spanning the gap.

The rearrangement uses TRBV19 and TRBJ2-5, with 7 bases identical to TRBD1. The V segment lost 4 bases and the J segment 2 bases; nucleotides outside the gene matches: 4. CDR1 LNHDA and CDR2 SQIVND come from the germline V gene (reference sequence). The CDR3 consists of 14 residues. This CDR3 reads CASSNSRGQETQYF. The CDR3 nucleotides are TGTGCCAGTAGTAATTCCAGGGGGCAAGAGACCCAGTACTTC.

This chain uses TRBV5-6 with TRBJ2-3; maybe TRBD2 (6 bases). Trimming removed 0 bases at V and 4 bases at J, with 6 bases between. Germline CDR1 reads SGHDT; CDR2 reads YYEEEE. The CDR3 is made up of 13 amino acids. DNA of the CDR3: TGTGCCAGCAGCTTGGGGAGGGCAGATACGCAGTATTTT. Protein product: CASSLGRADTQYF.

In its sample, this clone was seen once. The J gene is TRBJ1-1, the V gene TRBV7-9; 9 bases agree with TRBD1. The CDR3 has 14 residues. CDR1 SEHNR and CDR2 FQNEAQ come from the germline V gene (reference sequence). With 7 bases clipped from V and 1 base from J, the junction kept 4 bases outside the gene matches. The CDR3 spells CASIDRGGNTEAFF. CDR3 DNA sequence: TGTGCCAGCATAGACAGGGGGGGGAACACTGAAGCTTTCTTT.

The gene calls are TRBV7-9 and TRBJ2-1; no definite D call. This CDR3 has 9 amino acids. With 4 bases removed from V and 13 bases from J, the gap between germline ends came to 5 bases. Germline CDR1 reads SEHNR; CDR2 reads FQNEAQ (reference sequence). CDR3 DNA: TGTGCCAGCAGCTCCTCCCAGTTCTTC. Protein product: CASSSSQFF.

CDR3 in amino acids: CASSVDGIETQYF. CDR3 DNA: TGTGCCAGCAGCGTCGACGGGATAGAGACCCAGTACTTC. The chain employs TRBV7-9 and TRBJ2-5; tentatively, D is TRBD2 (5 bases). Trimming took off 5 bases at V and 4 bases at J, with 11 bases between the two ends. CDR1 is SEHNR and CDR2 is FQNEAQ in the germline V gene (reference sequence). CDR3 length equals 13 residues.

This clone was detected only a few times. V is TRBV15 and J is TRBJ1-2, with D unclear. CDR1 and CDR2 (germline): LNHNV, YYDKDF (reference sequence). CDR3 length: 15 amino acids. V lost 0 bases and J 7 bases, leaving 15 bases between the germline ends. CDR3 loop: CATSRDQVKAGGYTF. CDR3 DNA: TGTGCCACCAGCAGAGATCAGGTAAAGGCTGGTGGCTACACCTTC.

This clone was observed a handful of times. CDR3 bases: TGTGCCAGCAGTCAGGGGGACAAGCAGTACTTC. This codes for CASSQGDKQYF. The gene calls are TRBV6-5 and TRBJ2-7; 7 bases map to TRBD1. There are 11 residues in the CDR3. Germline V lookup: CDR1 MNHEY, CDR2 SVGAGI. J was trimmed by 8 bases and V by 5 bases; bases with no gene match: 3.

V is TRBV18 and J is TRBJ1-2; 7 nucleotides align to TRBD1. V lost 0 bases and J lost 2; bases outside the gene matches: 3. The CDR3 spans 15 residues. Per germline, CDR1 KGHSH and CDR2 LQKENI. The CDR3 DNA sequence: TGTGCCAGCTCACCACCGGGACAGCAAAACTATGGCTACACCTTC. As protein: CASSPPGQQNYGYTF. The entire variable domain, with the rest obtained from reference TRBV18 and TRBJ1-2, is as follows: NAGVMQNPRHLVRRRGQEARLRCSPMKGHSHVYWYRQLPEEGLKFMVYLQKENIIDESGMPKERFSAEFPKEGPSILRIQQVVRGDSAAYFCASSPPGQQNYGYTFGSGTRLTVV.

The chain employs TRBV28 and TRBJ1-2, with D hard to call. CDR1 and CDR2 (germline): MDHEN, SYDVKM. This CDR3 comprises 13 residues. Trimming took off 5 bases at V and 1 base at J, with 8 bases between the two ends. The CDR3 is CASSPRDNYGYTF. The CDR3, as DNA: TGTGCCAGCAGTCCAAGAGATAACTATGGCTACACCTTC.

The chain carries TRBV7-8 and TRBJ1-1; TRBD1 might be the D (6 bases). Germline V gives CDR1 SGHVS, CDR2 FQNEAQ. V dropped 5 bases and J dropped 0 bases, with 13 bases sitting between them. There are 15 residues in the CDR3. The CDR3 DNA sequence: TGTGCCAGCAGCCCTGGACAGATTATGAACACTGAAGCTTTCTTT. It specifies CASSPGQIMNTEAFF.

The chain's CDR3 is CASSDPGGPSGETQYF. DNA of the CDR3: TGCGCCAGCAGTGACCCGGGAGGGCCCTCGGGGGAGACCCAGTACTTC. V gene TRBV10-1 combines with J gene TRBJ2-5, with 8 positions matching TRBD2. CDR3 size: 16 residues. Per the germline V gene, CDR1 is WNHNN and CDR2 is SYGVQD (reference sequence). V lost 3 bases, J lost 5 bases, and 11 bases stayed unmatched.

The chain has TRBV11-3 and TRBJ2-1; D is uncertain. With 1 base removed from V and 5 bases from J, the gap between germline ends came to 6 bases. This CDR3 contains 13 residues. From germline, CDR1 is SGHNT and CDR2 YENEEA. CDR3 sequence reads: CASSLAGDNEQFF. The CDR3 DNA reads as TGTGCCAGCAGCTTAGCGGGTGACAATGAGCAGTTCTTC.

This clone was recorded a few times. V and J are TRBV6-5 and TRBJ2-7; D call uncertain. The CDR3 extends over 14 amino acids. Trimming cost V 1 base and J 3 bases, with 10 bases left between them. The germline CDR1 and CDR2 sequences are MNHEY and SVGAGI. CDR3 DNA: TGTGCCAGCAGTTACTACGTCGTCGGCTACGAGCAGTACTTC. This codes for CASSYYVVGYEQYF.

This clone was seen only once. The chain employs TRBV5-1 and TRBJ2-7; the match to TRBD2 covers 10 bases. CDR3 length: 15 amino acids. Per the germline V gene, CDR1 is SGHRS and CDR2 is YFSETQ. With 0 bases clipped from V and 6 bases from J, the junction kept 6 bases outside the gene matches. The CDR3 here is CASSLGASGSREQYF. CDR3 coding DNA: TGCGCCAGCAGCTTGGGGGCTAGCGGGAGTCGCGAGCAGTACTTC.

The CDR3 DNA is TGTGCCTGGAGAGCGGCCGGGACAATGAACACTGAAGCTTTCTTT. It is translated as CAWRAAGTMNTEAFF. This chain links TRBV30 with TRBJ1-1; TRBD1 is a possible D gene (6 bases). The V end was cut by 3 bases, the J end by 0 bases, with 14 bases between. The CDR3 loop spans 15 amino acids. The germline V gene encodes CDR1 GTSNPN and CDR2 SVGIG (reference sequence).

The rearrangement joins TRBV5-8 to TRBJ2-5; tentative D call: TRBD1 (5 bases). The CDR3 spans 13 residues. CDR1 and CDR2 from the germline V gene are SGHTS and YDEGEE. Trimming left V 5 bases short and J 5 bases short, with 13 bases between. DNA for the CDR3: TGTGCCAGCAGTTATAGGGGTCTCGAGACCCAGTACTTC. Translation: CASSYRGLETQYF.

This clone was seen a few times. The chain combines TRBV5-1 with TRBJ1-1; 7 bases match TRBD1. The germline V gene has CDR1 SGHRS and CDR2 YFSETQ. CDR3 length equals 15 residues. The V and J ends lost 0 bases and 7 bases, in that order; junction bases with no gene match: 9. The CDR3 DNA sequence: TGCGCCAGCAGCTTGGACCCGGGACAGAGAGGTGAAGCTTTCTTT. Protein product: CASSLDPGQRGEAFF. The variable domain in full, with the rest retrieved from reference TRBV5-1 and TRBJ1-1, is KAGVTQTPRYLIKTRGQQVTLSCSPISGHRSVSWYQQTPGQGLQFLFEYFSETQRNKGNFPGRFSGRQFSNSRSEMNVSTLELGDSALYLCASSLDPGQRGEAFFGQGTRLTVV.

This clone turned up a few times. V gene TRBV5-8 combines with J gene TRBJ1-2; D not certain. The CDR3 runs 15 residues. Deletions cut 4 bases from V and 0 bases from J, with 13 bases between. The germline V gene encodes CDR1 SGHTS and CDR2 YDEGEE. CDR3 in amino acids: CASSITASANYGYTF. The CDR3 bases are TGTGCCAGCAGCATCACAGCTTCAGCTAACTATGGCTACACCTTC.